This T cell receptor beta chain came from a study of read filtering for tumor transcriptome and immune sequencing. Study-level background: Patients were 17 male and some 13 female, mean age around 70 years, range roughly 45 to 85. Whole-transcriptome libraries were prepared after DNase treatment. Per sample, TCR-region reads ranged about 4 to 11 million by IR-seq, roughly 85 to 1273 by RNA-seq.

This clonotype was observed many times. Its specificity is not known. Points from the study as a whole: This fraction held mixed bone marrow immune cells after CD138-negative sorting.

The library was built from roughly 400 ng RNA with molecular barcoded adaptors for alpha/delta and beta/gamma chains. TCRdb redid the calling of the reads with MiXCR, one entry per CDR3 protein. The table has 100,000 to 150,000 distinct CDR3 sequences, approximately 13% seen once. Germline CDR1 reads SGHAT; CDR2 reads FQNNGV. The CDR3 is 15 amino acids. V lost 0 bases to trimming and J lost 6 bases; unmatched junction nucleotides: 1. This chain links TRBV11-2 with TRBJ2-3; 12 bases are shared with TRBD1. This TCR was sampled from a donor aged 40 or older with multiple myeloma. The sequenced sample consisted of a population of CD138-negative cells sorted from bone marrow. The CDR3 reads CASSLEGTGGDTQYF. DNA for the CDR3: TGTGCCAGCAGCTTAGAGGGGACAGGGGGCGATACGCAGTATTTT.